The entry that follows covers one TCR beta chain sequence. Its target antigen remains unknown. No base quality information exists; no much larger clone differs at one position. The sample is drawn from a study of graft-versus-host responses after intestinal transplantation (dated by TCRdb to about 2021). In terms of the full investigation: The transplants that recipients received were multivisceral, liver-intestinal, or isolated intestinal. Every recipient was given anti-thymocyte globulin induction, then maintenance tacrolimus and steroids for 2 to 3 years. After intestinal transplantation, graft-versus-host and host-versus-graft alloreactive T cell clones were followed in the graft, circulation and bone marrow using bulk TCR-beta CDR3 sequencing. To identify alloreactive clones, pre-transplant mixed lymphocyte reaction products were sequenced and then compared with unstimulated pre-transplant donor and recipient T cells. The cohort enrolled about two dozen intestinal transplant recipients, one of whom was a retransplant, and 3 patients without pretransplant specimens were excluded. Donor T cell macrochimerism was defined as a peak of at least 4% donor T cells among recipient peripheral blood mononuclear cells. Instead of going to the commercial service, samples from a few later patients were sequenced in-house on an Illumina MiSeq and processed with MiXCR. Overall results and qualifications from the work: The relatively low number and heterogeneity of intestinal transplant patients limited the conclusions. GvH clones were detected in recipient bone marrow, and some of these GvH clones were observed earlier in ileal mucosa or blood, consistent with an intestinal mucosal origin. Early after transplant, declines in HvG clones were associated with peak levels of circulating GvH clones. High GvH to HvG T cell clonal ratios were observed in the allografts of patients with donor T cell macrochimerism.

The label giving this sample's time point can be read as: cells obtained before transplantation from donor or recipient. CD3+CD4+ and CD3+CD8+ populations were FACS-sorted from unstimulated pre-transplant donor and recipient cells taken from spleen or lymph nodes. The method behind the library was the immunoSEQ multiplex PCR assay. In most patients, genomic DNA was isolated using the Qiagen DNeasy Blood and Tissue Kit and sent frozen to Adaptive Biotechnologies for TCR sequencing. For most patients, genomic DNA was subjected to high-throughput TCR-beta CDR3 sequencing by Adaptive Biotechnologies. In the original analysis: Adaptive's ImmunoSEQ software supplied the TCR sequencing data for roughly 17 patients, while MiXCR and VDJtools were used to process three other patients. To correct CD4 versus CD8 sorting errors, sequences present in both subsets at a frequency ratio below 5:1 were removed. Because the origin of CDR3 nucleotide sequences shared between donor and recipient could not be assigned, those sequences were removed. At least 2-fold expansion over unstimulated cells and a minimum CFSE-low frequency of 0.002% (template counts) or 0.001% (read counts) were required for clones to be classified as alloreactive. Clones detected in sequenced pre-transplant spleen, lymph node, or MLR CFSE-low populations of the donor or recipient were defined as mappable. Cumulative frequency of alloreactive clones was calculated as a percentage of all sequences weighted by copy number. The table was pulled from immuneACCESS by TCRdb, which kept in-frame rearrangements only. Such tables lose some clones; where checked, under half of the loss comes from unresolved V genes, and the rest has no known cause. D and trimming come from the DNA, and the V and J calls and clone size come from that table. The sample table holds tens of thousands of clones, of which around 90% were seen once. Of the sample, over 0.55% falls within the top ten clones.

Sequenced material: unstimulated CD4+ T cells sorted from spleen or lymph node cells, taken before transplant. The receptor comes from a human donor who was the organ donor for an intestinal transplant.

The CDR3 in this case is CASSFNRRGGYTF. The nucleotide sequence is given as TGTGCCAGCAGTTTCAACAGGCGGGGGGGCTACACCTTC. Here the chain combines TRBV28 and TRBJ1-2; possibly the D gene is TRBD1, per 5 matching bases. CDR3 length: 13 amino acids, cysteine to phenylalanine. The read is trimmed to its CDR3 DNA, 39 bases read in frame from base 1. Via the germline V gene, CDR1 is MDHEN and CDR2 SYDVKM. V drops 3 bases and J drops 8 bases, leaving 13 bases in between.